Following are 26 T cell receptor beta chains from one sample sequenced in a study of metastatic and nonmetastatic thyroid tumors. TCRdb used MiXCR to call clones anew from the PCR reads. Here the sample spans roughly 4,500 clones, roughly 37% being singletons. Thyroid surgery took place with no prior treatment in any patient. Sequenced sample: tumor tissue. The receptors come from a male donor with papillary thyroid cancer or a benign thyroid nodule (not recorded which). Some clones in this sample may be carry-over from other donors' samples.

This clone was seen just once. The V gene is TRBV5-1, the J gene TRBJ2-1, with D possibly TRBD2 on 5 matching bases. V was pared by 0 bases and J by 8 bases, with 15 bases between. Germline V gene lookup returns CDR1 SGHRS and CDR2 YFSETQ. The CDR3 is made up of 15 amino acids. CDR3 DNA sequence: TGCGCCAGCAGCTTGGTCCTGGTAGGAGGCGATGAGCAGTTCTTC. Its translation is CASSLVLVGGDEQFF. Full variable domain (rest looked up from reference TRBV5-1 and TRBJ2-1): KAGVTQTPRYLIKTRGQQVTLSCSPISGHRSVSWYQQTPGQGLQFLFEYFSETQRNKGNFPGRFSGRQFSNSRSEMNVSTLELGDSALYLCASSLVLVGGDEQFFGPGTRLTVL.

This clone is deemed large. The rearrangement uses TRBV5-6 and TRBJ2-1; 9 positions agree with TRBD1. Looked up from germline, CDR1 is SGHDT and CDR2 is YYEEEE. V dropped 4 bases and J dropped 3; count of bases not matched to a gene: 8. CDR3 length equals 16 residues. Here the CDR3 reads CASSPDRGEVYNEQFF. In DNA, the CDR3 is TGTGCCAGCAGCCCTGACAGGGGGGAAGTCTACAATGAGCAGTTCTTC. The full variable domain, in which reference TRBV5-6 and TRBJ2-1 provide the parts outside the CDR3, is DAGVTQSPTHLIKTRGQQVTLRCSPKSGHDTVSWYQQALGQGPQFIFQYYEEEERQRGNFPDRFSGHQFPNYSSELNVNALLLGDSALYLCASSPDRGEVYNEQFFGPGTRLTVL.

The table lists this clone with a few counts. The chain couples TRBV27 to TRBJ1-1, with D possibly matching TRBD1 (5 bases). From germline, CDR1 is MNHEY and CDR2 SMNVEV (reference sequence). This CDR3 region has 13 residues. V dropped 5 bases and J dropped 7 bases, with 14 bases sitting between them. The CDR3 nucleotides are TGTGCCAGCAGTCCCGGGGGGGGAGATGAAGCTTTCTTT. Translating it yields CASSPGGGDEAFF.

This rearrangement joins TRBV28 to TRBJ2-2, with D perhaps TRBD2 (6 bases). CDR1 is MDHEN, CDR2 SYDVKM, per germline. Trimming removed 5 bases from V and 4 bases from J, with 26 bases in between. The CDR3 consists of 19 residues. DNA of the CDR3: TGTGCCAGCAGTGTGCCTGGCGGGAAGGACCCCATAAGCACCGGGGAGCTGTTTTTT. Residues: CASSVPGGKDPISTGELFF.

This clone was observed a handful of times. The chain has TRBV19 and TRBJ1-6; maybe TRBD1 (6 bases). The CDR3 contains 12 residues. The germline gives CDR1 LNHDA, CDR2 SQIVND (reference sequence). V lost 5 bases, J lost 10 bases, and 9 bases lay in between. CDR3 nucleotides: TGTGCCAGTAGTGCCGGGACATCACCCCTCCACTTT. This sequence encodes CASSAGTSPLHF.

This clone has a handful of counts. The chain couples TRBV28 to TRBJ1-2; D gene uncertain. The CDR3 has 11 residues. V was clipped by 6 bases and J by 0 bases, with 2 bases between them. Germline V gene lookup returns CDR1 MDHEN and CDR2 SYDVKM. The CDR3 loop reads CASSTNYGYTF. Here the CDR3 DNA reads TGTGCCAGCAGCACTAACTATGGCTACACCTTC.

V is TRBV6-5 and J is TRBJ2-7, with 9 bases lining up with TRBD1. Per the germline V gene, CDR1 is MNHEY and CDR2 is SVGAGI. Trimming removed 0 bases from V and 4 bases from J; junction bases left unmatched: 7. The CDR3 is 16 amino acids. The CDR3 loop is CASSYSGDRVFYEQYF. The CDR3 region has the DNA TGTGCCAGCAGTTACTCGGGGGACAGGGTTTTTTACGAGCAGTACTTC.

This clone occurred a few times. The rearrangement joins TRBV24-1 to TRBJ2-5; possibly TRBD2 for D (5 bases). V was trimmed by 5 bases and J by 7 bases, leaving 13 bases between them. The CDR3 has 13 amino acids. CDR1 and CDR2 from the germline V gene are KGHDR and SFDVKD. CDR3 coding DNA: TGTGCCACCAGTGGAGAGGGTTCATGGACCCAGTACTTC. Translated: CATSGEGSWTQYF.

This chain links TRBV6-2 or TRBV6-3 with TRBJ2-7; D is undetermined. Germline V gene lookup returns CDR1 MNHEY and CDR2 SVGEGT. CDR3 size: 15 residues. V lost 5 bases, J lost 2 bases, and 16 bases lay in between. The CDR3 loop reads CASSTGITSTYEQYF. CDR3 nucleotide sequence: TGTGCCAGCAGTACTGGGATCACGAGCACCTACGAGCAGTACTTC.

This clone was observed a few times. The J gene is TRBJ1-1, the V gene TRBV6-5; a possible D gene is TRBD1 (6 bases). The CDR3 extends over 15 amino acids. The germline CDR1 and CDR2 sequences are MNHEY and SVGAGI. Trimming pared 2 bases from V and 0 bases from J, leaving 10 bases between. CDR3 in amino acids: CASSYRGQLNTEAFF. The CDR3 coding sequence is TGTGCCAGCAGTTACCGCGGACAGCTGAACACTGAAGCTTTCTTT.

The chain uses TRBV6-1 and TRBJ1-4; D is unclear. Germline V CDR1 and CDR2: MNHNS, SASEGT. The CDR3 loop spans 12 amino acids. The V end was cut by 0 bases, the J end by 7 bases, with 3 bases between. DNA of the CDR3: TGTGCCAGCAGTGAAGCGAGTGAAAAACTGTTTTTT. Translation: CASSEASEKLFF.

This chain connects TRBV12-3 or TRBV12-4 to TRBJ2-7; 9 nucleotides line up with TRBD1. With 5 bases clipped from V and 5 bases from J, the junction kept 7 bases outside the gene matches. The CDR3 contains 14 residues. DNA of the CDR3: TGTGCCAGCAGTCCCGGGACAGGGAGCCACGAGCAGTACTTC. Amino acids: CASSPGTGSHEQYF.

This clone was found a few times. The chain couples TRBV28 to TRBJ2-7, with 12 bases identical to TRBD1. This CDR3 has 16 residues. J lost 3 bases, V lost 11 bases, and 14 bases had no gene match. Germline values: CDR1 MDHEN, CDR2 SYDVKM. The CDR3 sequence is CASRGTGGILVYEQYF. The CDR3 coding sequence is TGTGCCTCCAGAGGGACAGGGGGCATCTTGGTCTACGAGCAGTACTTC.

This clone is large (0.1 to 1%) in the sample. The CDR3 here is CATSNYSLTSGYAYEQYF. The CDR3, as DNA: TGTGCCACCAGCAACTACTCTTTGACTAGCGGCTATGCCTACGAGCAGTACTTC. The gene calls are TRBV15 and TRBJ2-7; 9 nucleotides match TRBD2. Germline CDR1 reads LNHNV; CDR2 reads YYDKDF (reference sequence). The CDR3 has 18 amino acids. V lost 4 bases to trimming and J lost 2 bases; unmatched junction nucleotides: 15.

The chain links TRBV30 to TRBJ1-1, with a possible D match to TRBD1 (5 bases). The CDR3 is made up of 14 amino acids. Germline-derived CDR1 and CDR2 are GTSNPN and SVGIG (reference sequence). V lost 4 bases to trimming and J lost 1 base, with 13 bases between them. The CDR3 loop reads CAWNSGTANTEAFF. The CDR3 DNA is TGTGCCTGGAATAGCGGGACGGCGAACACTGAAGCTTTCTTT.

This chain connects TRBV12-3 or TRBV12-4 to TRBJ2-1, with D possibly TRBD2 on 6 matching bases. The ends were cut back, 4 bases at V and 0 bases at J, with 10 bases in the middle. The CDR3 consists of 15 residues. The CDR3 coding sequence is TGTGCCAGCAGTTCTAGCGCTTCCTCCTACAATGAGCAGTTCTTC. This gives the protein CASSSSASSYNEQFF.

The J gene is TRBJ2-3, the V gene TRBV28; D call uncertain. The CDR3 has 15 amino acids. V lost 5 bases and J 4 bases, leaving 16 bases between the germline ends. Looked up from germline, CDR1 is MDHEN and CDR2 is SYDVKM. Here the CDR3 reads CASSQPQFGADTQYF. Here the CDR3 DNA reads TGTGCCAGCAGTCAACCCCAATTCGGAGCAGATACGCAGTATTTT.

This clone was detected only a few times. The gene calls are TRBV27 and TRBJ1-5, with 7 bases lining up with TRBD1. CDR3 length equals 14 residues. J was trimmed by 2 bases and V by 4 bases; bases with no gene match: 2. Looked up from germline, CDR1 is MNHEY and CDR2 is SMNVEV (reference sequence). The CDR3, as DNA: TGTGCCAGCAGTTCTCAGGGGGGCAATCAGCCCCAGCATTTT. Encoded protein: CASSSQGGNQPQHF.

The chain has TRBV30 and TRBJ1-1, with D perhaps matching TRBD1 (5 bases). Germline-derived CDR1 and CDR2 are GTSNPN and SVGIG (reference sequence). The CDR3 contains 13 residues. V was clipped by 2 bases and J by 2 bases, with 9 bases between them. For the CDR3, the DNA is TGTGCCTGGAGTCCACAGGCCAACACTGAAGCTTTCTTT. Its protein product is CAWSPQANTEAFF. The full variable domain, in which reference TRBV30 and TRBJ1-1 provide the parts outside the CDR3, is SQTIHQWPATLVQPVGSPLSLECTVEGTSNPNLYWYRQAAGRGLQLLFYSVGIGQISSEVPQNLSASRPQDRQFILSSKKLLLSDSGFYLCAWSPQANTEAFFGQGTRLTVV.

V usage is TRBV20-1 and J usage is TRBJ2-1, with 13 nucleotides matching TRBD2. J gave up 8 bases and V 1 base, and 8 bases lay outside the gene matches. Looked up from germline, CDR1 is DFQATT and CDR2 is SNEGSKA (reference sequence). This CDR3 contains 16 residues. The CDR3 reads CSARGPGTSGTHEQFF. The CDR3 coding sequence is TGCAGTGCTAGAGGCCCTGGGACTAGCGGGACCCATGAGCAGTTCTTC.

The gene calls are TRBV7-8 and TRBJ2-2; tentative D call: TRBD2 (5 bases). The CDR3 runs 14 residues. V dropped 3 bases and J dropped 4 bases, with 9 bases sitting between them. CDR1 SGHVS and CDR2 FQNEAQ come from the germline V gene. The DNA for the CDR3 is TGTGCCAGCAGCTTCGGGGTCCCCACCGGGGAGCTGTTTTTT. Translated: CASSFGVPTGELFF.

V is TRBV11-2 and J is TRBJ2-1; the match to TRBD2 covers 8 bases. Trimming cost V 4 bases and J 8 bases; bases outside gene matches: 4. Germline CDR1 and CDR2: SGHAT and FQNNGV. The CDR3 length is 13 residues. The CDR3 sequence: CASSSPGGDEQFF. CDR3 sequence (DNA): TGTGCCAGCAGCTCCCCGGGGGGGGATGAGCAGTTCTTC.

The chain has TRBV11-2 and TRBJ2-7; D is perhaps TRBD1 (6 bases). V was shortened by 5 bases and J by 4 bases, with 9 bases between the two germline ends. The CDR3 has 12 residues. Per germline, CDR1 SGHAT and CDR2 FQNNGV. CDR3 coding DNA: TGTGCCAGCAGCCCCCAGGGGTACGAGCAGTACTTC. It codes for CASSPQGYEQYF.

This clone was observed at least ten times. The gene calls are TRBV6-1 and TRBJ2-3; 11 bases agree with TRBD1. V lost 6 bases, J lost 5 bases, and 4 bases stayed unmatched. Germline values: CDR1 MNHNS, CDR2 SASEGT. There are 14 residues in the CDR3. In DNA form, the CDR3 reads TGTGCCAGCAGGGACAGGGGGCCGGGAGATACGCAGTATTTT. Protein product: CASRDRGPGDTQYF.

This clone appeared a few times. The chain links TRBV19 to TRBJ1-4, with 9 bases matching TRBD1. V was clipped by 5 bases and J by 8 bases; unmatched bases: 6. CDR1 and CDR2 (germline): LNHDA, SQIVND (reference sequence). CDR3 length equals 14 residues. Written as DNA, the CDR3 is TGTGCCAGTAGTCGGGACAGGGAAGGGGAAAAACTGTTTTTT. Encoded protein: CASSRDREGEKLFF. Full variable domain (rest looked up from reference TRBV19 and TRBJ1-4): DGGITQSPKYLFRKEGQNVTLSCEQNLNHDAMYWYRQDPGQGLRLIYYSQIVNDFQKGDIAEGYSVSREKKESFPLTVTSAQKNPTAFYLCASSRDREGEKLFFGSGTQLSVL.

Only a few counts were recorded for this clone. The chain links TRBV12-3 or TRBV12-4 to TRBJ2-5; D is undetermined. CDR3 length: 12 amino acids. The V gene lost 6 bases and the J gene lost 7 bases, with 12 bases spanning the gap. The CDR3 DNA reads TGTGCCAGCAGCACAGACTCAGTGACCCAGTACTTC. This translates into CASSTDSVTQYF.